Listed below are T cell receptor beta chains from one sample, sequenced in a study of identifying expanded T cells in peripheral blood. Some clones are missing from TCRdb's copy, which holds only in-frame ones; the method was immunoSEQ multiplex PCR. The table records approximately 120,000 clones, more than 75% of them present only once. What was sequenced was blood. The receptor source for this set is a person aged 18 to 75 in good health. The CDR3 runs from the conserved cysteine through the conserved F or W. The D gene is left open where the match is weak. Some rows mark clone size as missing; the rest say once, few, many or name a class of expanded clone.

D gene: -; V gene: TRBV6-6; J gene: TRBJ1-3; clone size: -; CDR3 protein: CASSYPGGYSGNTIYF; CDR3 DNA: TGTGCCAGCAGTTACCCGGGCGGGTACTCTGGAAACACCATATATTTT
D gene: TRBD2; V gene: TRBV15; J gene: TRBJ2-7; clone size: once; CDR3 protein: CATSRDRMSSGGADEQYF; CDR3 DNA: TGTGCCACCAGCAGAGATCGGATGTCTAGCGGGGGAGCCGACGAGCAGTACTTC
D gene: -; V gene: TRBV2; J gene: TRBJ2-1; clone size: -; CDR3 protein: CASTYGGAPQFF; CDR3 DNA: TGTGCCAGCACCTATGGGGGGGCTCCGCAGTTCTTC
D gene: -; V gene: TRBV6-5; J gene: TRBJ1-6; clone size: -; CDR3 protein: CASSYDLGYNSPLHF; CDR3 DNA: TGTGCCAGCAGTTATGACTTGGGCTATAATTCACCCCTCCACTTT
D gene: -; V gene: TRBV29-1; J gene: TRBJ2-7; clone size: many; CDR3 protein: CSVWAGSLYEQYF; CDR3 DNA: TGCAGCGTCTGGGCCGGTTCCCTCTACGAGCAGTACTTC
D gene: TRBD2; V gene: TRBV29-1; J gene: TRBJ2-3; clone size: -; CDR3 protein: CSVDPDGLAADTQYF; CDR3 DNA: TGCAGCGTTGACCCCGATGGACTAGCTGCAGATACGCAGTATTTT
D gene: TRBD1; V gene: TRBV7-8; J gene: TRBJ1-6; clone size: -; CDR3 protein: CASSNGQGAYSPLHF; CDR3 DNA: TGTGCCAGCAGCAACGGACAGGGAGCCTATTCACCCCTCCACTTT
D gene: -; V gene: TRBV10-3; J gene: TRBJ1-3; clone size: -; CDR3 protein: CAISGMNTIYF; CDR3 DNA: TGTGCCATCAGTGGGATGAACACCATATATTTT
D gene: -; V gene: TRBV7-9; J gene: TRBJ1-1; clone size: many; CDR3 protein: CASSLGTEAFF; CDR3 DNA: TGTGCCAGCAGCTTAGGTACTGAAGCTTTCTTT
D gene: -; V gene: TRBV29-1; J gene: TRBJ1-6; clone size: -; CDR3 protein: CSVRKQENSPLHF; CDR3 DNA: TGCAGCGTCAGGAAGCAAGAAAATTCACCCCTCCACTTT
D gene: TRBD1; V gene: TRBV7-9; J gene: TRBJ1-1; clone size: -; CDR3 protein: CASSSGTGPNTEAFF; CDR3 DNA: TGTGCCAGCAGCTCCGGGACAGGACCTAACACTGAAGCTTTCTTT